This T cell receptor beta chain is drawn from a study of cytomegalovirus exposure and HLA in healthy donors. The table lists this clone with a few counts. The CDR3 loop spans 13 amino acids. Germline CDR1 and CDR2: LGHNT and FRNRAP. Trimming stripped 7 bases from V and 4 bases from J, with 10 bases between. The PCR used 60 Vbeta and 13 Jbeta primers. Profiling relied on immunoSEQ multiplex PCR, and the TCRdb table lists in-frame clones only, not all of them. This table holds 200,000 or so clones, about 90% found once. Sequencing was performed on PBMCs. The genes are TRBV12-5 and TRBJ2-2; the D gene is possibly TRBD2 (6 bases). The source is a girl under three years old in good health and CMV-seronegative. This chain's CDR3 is CASAFGGTGELFF. The DNA for the CDR3 is TGTGCTAGTGCTTTCGGGGGCACCGGGGAGCTGTTTTTT.